Below, one T cell receptor beta chain is given with its context. The table came from immunoSEQ multiplex PCR; TCRdb's copy has only in-frame clones and leaves some out. Here the sample spans tens of thousands of clones, 70% to 80% being singletons. The CDR3 runs 15 residues. J was trimmed by 6 bases and V by 7 bases; bases with no gene match: 8. Germline loops: CDR1 MDHEN, CDR2 SYDVKM. This specimen comes from a study of blood T cell repertoires in COVID-19. The overall study: Some COVID-19 samples were acute and others convalescent; all came from the United States, Italy and Spain. The analysed material was cDNA or gDNA that came from T cells, B-cell-depleted T cells, or PBMCs.

The chain links TRBV28 to TRBJ2-1, with 11 positions matching TRBD2. Source material: peripheral blood. This TCR derives from a human donor in a cohort sampled during active COVID-19. This CDR3 reads CASNPFSGRGNEQFF. CDR3 in DNA: TGTGCCAGCAACCCCTTTAGCGGGAGGGGCAATGAGCAGTTCTTC.